These T cell receptor beta chains were read from a single sample in a study of CD8+ T cells in alopecia areata. Assay: immunoSEQ multiplex PCR; the TCRdb copy retains only in-frame clones and omits some. The sample lists 150,000 or so clones; around 47% were seen once. Sequencing was carried out using CD4+ T cells sorted from blood. The source is a human donor with alopecia areata. Each CDR3 is given with its conserved first and last residue. The D gene is left open where the match is weak. Clone size, where shown, is once, few, many, or a class for clones that have expanded.

j_call d_call v_call clone_size cdr3_nt cdr3_aa
TRBJ2-1 . TRBV9 . TGTGCCAGCAGCGTAGCTTCTACCGGATCCTCCCAGTTCTTC CASSVASTGSSQFF
TRBJ1-1 . TRBV29-1 . TGCAGCGTACAGGTGGGGATGAACACTGAAGCTTTCTTT CSVQVGMNTEAFF
TRBJ2-3 . TRBV5-1 . TGCGCCAGCAGCTTTGGGTTCCCCGCTTCCACAGATACGCAGTATTTT CASSFGFPASTDTQYF
TRBJ2-1 TRBD2 TRBV29-1 once TGCGGCGTCAGACCCCGACTAGCGGGATACAATGAGCAGTTCTTC CGVRPRLAGYNEQFF
TRBJ2-6 . TRBV2 few TGTGCCAGCAGTGTCAAGGGGACCGGGGCCAACGTCCTGACTTTC CASSVKGTGANVLTF
TRBJ2-7 TRBD1 TRBV27 . TGTGCCAGCAGCCAACACGGACAGGACAGGAGGTACGAGCAGTACTTC CASSQHGQDRRYEQYF
TRBJ1-5 TRBD1 TRBV6-5 . TGTGCCAGCAGTTACTCGCCAGGGGGCTTCAATCAGCCCCAGCATTTT CASSYSPGGFNQPQHF
TRBJ2-1 . TRBV5-1 . TGCGCCAGCAGTCGACCGGGACAAATCTCCTACAATGAGCAGTTCTTC CASSRPGQISYNEQFF
TRBJ1-2 . TRBV28 . TGTGCCAGCAGTCTGACGACCGCCTATGGCTACACCTTC CASSLTTAYGYTF
TRBJ2-3 . TRBV29-1 . TGCAGCGTAGGGAGTGTTGTTTCGGATACGCAGTATTTT CSVGSVVSDTQYF
TRBJ2-2 . TRBV13 few TGTGCCAGCAGCCGGACCGGGGAGCTGTTTTTT CASSRTGELFF
TRBJ1-4 . TRBV30 . TGTGCCTGGAGTGTACCCGGGACGAGGGATGAAAAACTGTTTTTT CAWSVPGTRDEKLFF
TRBJ1-1 . TRBV29-1 few TGCAGCGTTGAAGACAGGGTTGGTACTGAAGCTTTCTTT CSVEDRVGTEAFF
TRBJ1-4 . TRBV29-1 . TGCAGCGTTGCCGAGACGGTAGAAAAACTGTTTTTT CSVAETVEKLFF
TRBJ2-2 . TRBV7-6 . TGTGCCAGCAGCTTAGCGGAGGGCGGGGAGCTGTTTTTT CASSLAEGGELFF
TRBJ2-6 . TRBV25-1 . TGTGCCAGCAGCCCTTCTGGGGCCAACGTCCTGACTTTC CASSPSGANVLTF
TRBJ1-1 TRBD1 TRBV5-1 . TGCGCCAGCAGCTTCAAACAGGGGGAGGAGACTGAAGCTTTCTTT CASSFKQGEETEAFF
TRBJ1-4 TRBD1 TRBV11-2 . TGTGCCAGCAGCGTCGGGACAGGGGCAGGTGTCCTGGCTAATGAAAAACTGTTTTTT CASSVGTGAGVLANEKLFF
TRBJ2-6 . TRBV7-3 once TGTGCCAGCAGCTTATACGAGTCTGGGGCCAACGTCCTGACTTTC CASSLYESGANVLTF
TRBJ2-3 . TRBV28 . TGTGCCAGCATCTGGTCCCCAGGCGACCGCCGGCAGTATTTT CASIWSPGDRRQYF
TRBJ2-6 . TRBV6-5 . TGTGCCAGCAGTTACGTCTCTGGGGCCAACGTCCTGACTTTC CASSYVSGANVLTF
TRBJ1-1 . TRBV27 . TGTGCCAGCAGTTCTTCCGGACAGCTCAACACTGAAGCTTTCTTT CASSSSGQLNTEAFF
TRBJ2-3 . TRBV7-9 . TGTGCCAGCAGACCTCAGTTCATTGGCGGAGGGACAGATACGCAGTATTTT CASRPQFIGGGTDTQYF
TRBJ1-2 . TRBV29-1 few TGCAGCGTTAGAGATCGTTATGGCTACACCTTC CSVRDRYGYTF
TRBJ2-1 TRBD2 TRBV27 . TGTGCCAGCAGTTTCCGTAGCGGGAGTATAATGTTGAATGAGCAGTTCTTC CASSFRSGSIMLNEQFF
TRBJ1-1 . TRBV19 few TGTGCCAGCCGAGACCGTTTGAACACTGAAGCTTTCTTT CASRDRLNTEAFF
TRBJ2-7 . TRBV29-1 . TGCAGCGGGCTCCGAATGAGCGGGTCCTACGAGCAGTACTTC CSGLRMSGSYEQYF
TRBJ2-1 TRBD2 TRBV7-3 once TGTGCCAGCAGCTCGACTAGCGGGTCCTACAATGAGCAGTTCTTC CASSSTSGSYNEQFF
TRBJ1-2 TRBD1 TRBV9 . TGTGCCAGCAGCCCCTCCCGGACAGGGCACTATGGCTACACCTTC CASSPSRTGHYGYTF
TRBJ2-3 TRBD2 TRBV30 . TGTGCCTGGAGTGTTGGCGGGAGTGGGTCAGATACGCAGTATTTT CAWSVGGSGSDTQYF
TRBJ1-3 . TRBV29-1 . TGCAGCGCCGAGGGGAGCTCTGGAAACACCATATATTTT CSAEGSSGNTIYF
TRBJ1-2 . TRBV29-1 . TGCAGCGTTAGCGGACGGTCCCCTGAGGGTGGCTACACCTTC CSVSGRSPEGGYTF
TRBJ2-1 . TRBV29-1 . TGCAGCGTTGATTTTAAAGGCCTTTCCTCCTACAATGAGCAGTTCTTC CSVDFKGLSSYNEQFF
TRBJ2-1 . TRBV4-1 few TGCGCCAGCAGCCACACCAATGAGCAGTTCTTC CASSHTNEQFF
TRBJ2-7 . TRBV29-1 few TGCAGCGCCCGCACCGGGACTCGCTCTTACGAGCAGTACTTC CSARTGTRSYEQYF
TRBJ1-1 . TRBV29-1 few TGCAGCGTTGTGGAGAGTCGCACTGAAGCTTTCTTT CSVVESRTEAFF
TRBJ1-5 . TRBV30 few TGTGCCTGGAGTGTCGGACTCGATCAGCCCCAGCATTTT CAWSVGLDQPQHF
TRBJ2-3 TRBD2 TRBV2 few TGTGCCAGCAGTTGGAGACTAGCGGCGGATACGCAGTATTTT CASSWRLAADTQYF
TRBJ2-1 TRBD2 TRBV11-2 once TGTGCCAGCAGCTTATCCCTAGCGGGAGTGGGCAATGAGCAGTTCTTC CASSLSLAGVGNEQFF
TRBJ2-5 . TRBV4-1 . TGCGCCAGCAGCCAAGGGGAAGGCCGGACCCAGTACTTC CASSQGEGRTQYF
TRBJ2-1 TRBD2 TRBV7-9 few TGTGCCAGCACCAGCGGGAGCTCCTACAATGAGCAGTTCTTC CASTSGSSYNEQFF
TRBJ2-7 . TRBV7-2 . TGTGCCAGCAGCTCCGGGGGCCGGTACGAGCAGTACTTC CASSSGGRYEQYF
TRBJ1-2 . TRBV30 . TGTGCCTGGATCGTTAAGGGCGGAGAAGTTGCCTACACCTTC CAWIVKGGEVAYTF
TRBJ2-7 TRBD1 TRBV7-6 few TGTGCCAGCAGCGCCGGGACAGGGGGCTCCTACGAGCAGTACTTC CASSAGTGGSYEQYF
TRBJ1-5 . TRBV18 few TGTGCCAGCTCACCACGGGGGACCCAGGACCAGCCCCAGCATTTT CASSPRGTQDQPQHF
TRBJ2-7 . TRBV2 . TGTGCCAGCAATCGGGGGGCCGACGAGCAGTACTTC CASNRGADEQYF
TRBJ2-2 . TRBV9 . TGTGCCAGCAGGGACGCCATGTTAGGGGAGCTGTTTTTT CASRDAMLGELFF
TRBJ2-3 TRBD2 TRBV9 . TGTGCCAGCAGCGTGGGACTAGCGGGAGTAGCAGATACGCAGTATTTT CASSVGLAGVADTQYF
TRBJ1-1 . TRBV7-2 . TGTGCCAGCAGTTTCAGGGTATCGTACACTGAAGCTTTCTTT CASSFRVSYTEAFF
TRBJ2-6 . TRBV30 . TGTGCCTGGAGTAACAGGGCTGGGGCCAACGTCCTGACTTTC CAWSNRAGANVLTF